This T cell receptor beta chain appears in the sequencing data of a study of blood T cell repertoires in COVID-19. About the research overall: Sites in the United States, Italy and Spain provided acute and convalescent COVID-19 samples. The analysed material was cDNA or gDNA that came from T cells, B-cell-depleted T cells, or PBMCs.

Trimming left V 0 bases short and J 4 bases short, with 15 bases between. This CDR3 spans 16 amino acids. Germline V lookup: CDR1 LGHDT, CDR2 YNNKEL (reference sequence). In the original workflow: Researchers report that nucleated cell counts were estimated from reference gene primer amplification. Only in-frame clones appear in the TCRdb table, and some are missing; sequencing was by immunoSEQ multiplex PCR. V and J calls plus clone size are reproduced from that table; the DNA served to infer D and trimming. The sample holds about 250,000 clones; approximately 92% are singletons and the top ten take 4% to 5%.

This rearrangement joins TRBV3-1 (or the pseudogene TRBV3-2) to TRBJ1-2; D remains unclear. This TCR derives from a woman aged 40 to 49 who had recovered from COVID-19. Sequencing was carried out using peripheral blood. CDR3 DNA: TGTGCCAGCAGCCAAGATTCGAGCACCCTGTCCTATGGCTACACCTTC. Translation: CASSQDSSTLSYGYTF.